The clone carrying this T cell receptor beta chain has at least ten counts. What it recognizes is unknown. The sample originates from a study of T cell repertoires in cytomegalovirus infection. Study in general: An indication of both CMV infection and matching HLA type came from public TCR beta signatures. Whole-study results and caveats: Identification of carriers of CMV plus the relevant HLA was performed using cumulative public TCR beta family frequency.

TCRdb reprocessed the reads via MiXCR and lists one record per CDR3 protein. In the table there are 400,000 or so distinct CDR3 sequences, around 18% of which are singletons. This CDR3 contains 14 residues. V trimming: 3 bases; J trimming: 4 bases; junction bases outside the gene matches: 7. CDR1 is DFQATT, CDR2 SNEGSKA, per germline (reference sequence). The V gene is TRBV20-1, the J gene TRBJ2-3; 7 positions match TRBD1. The TCR sequence derives from a human donor in good health (CMV status not recorded). Some clones in this sample may be carry-over from other donors' samples. The sequenced sample consisted of PBMCs. The CDR3 sequence: CSARQDRVADTQYF. The CDR3 DNA reads TGCAGTGCTAGGCAAGACAGGGTCGCAGATACGCAGTATTTT.